The source of this T cell receptor (beta chain) is a study of T cells after posttransplantation cyclophosphamide (dated by TCRdb to 2016 to 2017). As for the study more broadly: Using TRB sequencing, the study followed how the T cell repertoire rebuilt after myeloablative bone marrow transplantation with posttransplantation cyclophosphamide given as GVHD prophylaxis. Samples from approximately 37 PTCy-treated patients, along with samples from some 16 of their related bone marrow donors, underwent antigen receptor sequencing. In 3 patients, up to 3 additional blood samples taken between 2 and 5.2 years after transplant also underwent TRB sequencing, as did pretransplant blood from several patients. Public TRB sequences were searched against a database of over 3,600 sequences associated with responses to pathogens, tumor antigens, self-antigens and alloantigens. Blood from all 35 or so PTCy patients who had 1-year posttransplant specimens underwent TRB sequencing. Because TRA and TRB clonality correlated tightly in 8 to 10 samples, the subsequent TCR analyses were limited to TRB only. Overall study outcomes, separate from this receptor: At 1-2 months, donor-recipient similarity was low but rose over the first year, and the later blood repertoires were often dominated by donor CD8+ memory clones. The TRB repertoires of T cells infiltrating skin or the GI tract showed only limited overlap with the TRB repertoires found in blood. Across approximately 41 patients, TRB clonality was highly associated with recipient CMV seropositivity and CMV reactivation, and PTCy diversity was similar to diversity in CNI/methotrexate controls.

The control cohort was about 10 patients given myeloablative marrow transplants with methotrexate plus a calcineurin inhibitor, sampled 1 year after transplant. Peripheral blood and bone marrow mononuclear cells were isolated by Ficoll-Hypaque density centrifugation and cryopreserved. Comments on this clone: No cognate antigen has been identified for it. Within one base of it there is no much larger clone, and no base qualities were kept.

TRB sequencing used genomic DNA with the immunoSEQ assay at survey resolution or the hsTCRB kit. In the source study's methods: Initial read processing used immunoSEQ software, and repertoire analyses used the LymphoSeq R package. For each TRB dataset, clonality was calculated as 1 minus normalized Shannon entropy, and the Gini coefficient was computed as well. To infer phenotypes in unsorted samples, TRB sequences from sorted subsets of the recipient or donor were mapped onto the unsorted samples of the same recipient. The immuneACCESS repertoire file appears here via TCRdb, limited to in-frame rearrangements. These files lack a portion of the clones; in checked studies, under half of the deficit traces to unresolved V genes, and the cause of the others is not known. D and trimming were read from the DNA, whereas the V and J calls and clone size are those reported in that table. The sample data list about 22,000 clones, and around 92% of these were observed just once. Of the sample, 7% to 9.5% falls within the top ten clones.

The source of this sequence is a female patient in her forties or fifties who received an allogeneic stem cell transplant from an unrelated donor, was CMV-positive, and had chronic GVHD only. Some T cells may have been brought in with the graft after a transplant. Sequenced material: PBMCs, taken after an allogeneic stem cell transplant with a calcineurin inhibitor and methotrexate.

In nucleotide form, the sequence is TGTGCCACGCGGGCGGGGAACACCGGGGAGCTGTTTTTT. This yields the protein CATRAGNTGELFF. Rearrangement joined TRBV27 to TRBJ2-2, with a weak D call of TRBD2 (5 bases match). The CDR3 holds 13 amino acids from the cysteine to the phenylalanine. Of the read, only the CDR3 DNA is kept; its 39 bases are in frame from base 1. Trimming takes 10 bases from V and 1 base from J, and the germline ends sit 10 bases apart. Via the germline V gene (reference sequence), CDR1 is MNHEY and CDR2 SMNVEV.